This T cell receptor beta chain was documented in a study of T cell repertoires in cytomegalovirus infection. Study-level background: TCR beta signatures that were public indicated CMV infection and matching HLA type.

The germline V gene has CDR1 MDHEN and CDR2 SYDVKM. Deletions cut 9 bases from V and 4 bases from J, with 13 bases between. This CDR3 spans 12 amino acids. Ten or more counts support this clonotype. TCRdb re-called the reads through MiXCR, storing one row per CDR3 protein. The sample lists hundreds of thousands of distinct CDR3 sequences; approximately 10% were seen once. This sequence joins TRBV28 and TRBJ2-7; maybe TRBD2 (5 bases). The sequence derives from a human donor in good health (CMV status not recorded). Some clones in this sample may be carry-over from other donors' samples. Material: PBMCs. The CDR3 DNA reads TGTGCCAGAGGAGCGGTGAGGTACGAGCAGTACTTC. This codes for CARGAVRYEQYF.